These T cell receptor beta chains were read from a single sample in a study of T-cell reconstitution after alpha-beta-depleted transplantation in children. TCRdb itself ran the PCR reads through MiXCR, one entry per CDR3 protein. The sample lists 280,000 or so distinct CDR3 sequences; around a tenth were seen once. The starting material was peripheral blood, obtained 180 days after TCRalphabeta/CD19-depleted stem cell transplant. The source of these receptors is a male patient aged 2 to 9 who had a stem cell transplant for chronic granulomatous disease, so the T cells may come from the graft donor. Each CDR3 is given with its conserved first and last residue. A D gene is named only where the DNA matches it firmly. Only some rows state a clone size, as once, few, many or a class for expanded clones.

CDR3 DNA	CDR3 protein	V gene	J gene	clone size	D gene
TGTGCCAGCAGTTACACACAGGGGGCCGATGAGCAGTTCTTC	CASSYTQGADEQFF	TRBV27	TRBJ2-1	many	TRBD1
TGTGCCAGCAGTTTACCACCGGGCCCCAGGTCACCCCTCCACTTT	CASSLPPGPRSPLHF	TRBV27	TRBJ1-6	many	-
TGTGCCAGCAGCTTAAAGAGGTCCTATAATTCACCCCTCCACTTT	CASSLKRSYNSPLHF	TRBV7-3	TRBJ1-6	many	-
TGTGCCAGCAGCATAGCGGGAGAGGCCTACAATGAGCAGTTCTTC	CASSIAGEAYNEQFF	TRBV5-4	TRBJ2-1	-	TRBD2
TGCAGTGCTAGAGGGGCCAGCAATCAGCCCCAGCATTTT	CSARGASNQPQHF	TRBV20-1	TRBJ1-5	many	-
TGTGCCAGCAGCTTAGTTCCGGGAGATAGCAATCAGCCCCAGCATTTT	CASSLVPGDSNQPQHF	TRBV7-8	TRBJ1-5	many	-
TGTGCCACCAGTGACCTAGCGGCTCCGAACACCGGGGAGCTGTTTTTT	CATSDLAAPNTGELFF	TRBV24-1	TRBJ2-2	many	TRBD2
TGCAGTGCTAGAGATCCGCAGCGGGGGGGCACAGATACGCAGTATTTT	CSARDPQRGGTDTQYF	TRBV20-1	TRBJ2-3	many	TRBD2
TGCAGTGCTAGAGTTGGGGCTAGCGGGATACTCAATGAGCAGTTCTTC	CSARVGASGILNEQFF	TRBV20-1	TRBJ2-1	many	TRBD2
TGTGCCAGCTCACCACCGGGACAGGGCACTGAAGCTTTCTTT	CASSPPGQGTEAFF	TRBV18	TRBJ1-1	many	TRBD1
TGTGCCAGCAGCCCACAGACAGCCTCCACCGAGCAGTACTTC	CASSPQTASTEQYF	TRBV7-9	TRBJ2-7	many	-